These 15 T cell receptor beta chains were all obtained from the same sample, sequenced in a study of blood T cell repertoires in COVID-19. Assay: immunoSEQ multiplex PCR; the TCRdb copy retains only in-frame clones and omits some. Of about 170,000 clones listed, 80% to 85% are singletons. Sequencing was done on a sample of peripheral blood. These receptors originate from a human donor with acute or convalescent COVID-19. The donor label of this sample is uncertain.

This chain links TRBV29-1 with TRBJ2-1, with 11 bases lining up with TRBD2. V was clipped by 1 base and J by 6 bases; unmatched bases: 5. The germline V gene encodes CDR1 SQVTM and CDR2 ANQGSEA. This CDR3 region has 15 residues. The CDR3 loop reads CSVEGRLAGGNEQFF. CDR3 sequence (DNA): TGCAGCGTTGAAGGGAGGCTAGCGGGAGGCAATGAGCAGTTCTTC.

Here the CDR3 DNA reads TGTGCCAGCAACGCTGATCAGGGGGGTGTAGACACTGAAGCTTTCTTT. Protein sequence: CASNADQGGVDTEAFF. J is TRBJ1-1 and V is TRBV11-1; 7 nucleotides align to TRBD1. V lost 7 bases, J lost 3 bases, and 14 bases stayed unmatched. Germline values: CDR1 SGHAT, CDR2 FQDESV (reference sequence). The CDR3 spans 16 residues.

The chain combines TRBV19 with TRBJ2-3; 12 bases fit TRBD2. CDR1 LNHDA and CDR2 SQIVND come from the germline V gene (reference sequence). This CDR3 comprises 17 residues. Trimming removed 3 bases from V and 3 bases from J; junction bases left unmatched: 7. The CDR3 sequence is CASSIQLAGGWTDTQYF. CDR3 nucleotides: TGTGCCAGTAGTATCCAACTAGCGGGAGGATGGACAGATACGCAGTATTTT.

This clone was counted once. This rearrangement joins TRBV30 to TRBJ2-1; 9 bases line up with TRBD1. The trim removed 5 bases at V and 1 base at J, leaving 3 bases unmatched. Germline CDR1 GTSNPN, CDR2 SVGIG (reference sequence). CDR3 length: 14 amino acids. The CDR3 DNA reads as TGTGCCTGGGAGACAGGGGGATCCTACAATGAGCAGTTCTTC. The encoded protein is CAWETGGSYNEQFF.

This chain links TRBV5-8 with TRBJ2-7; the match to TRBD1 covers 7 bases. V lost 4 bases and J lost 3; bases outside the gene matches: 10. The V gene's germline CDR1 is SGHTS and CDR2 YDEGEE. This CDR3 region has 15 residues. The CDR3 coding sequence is TGTGCCAGCAGCCTTGGGACAGACCTCATCTACGAGCAGTACTTC. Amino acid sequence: CASSLGTDLIYEQYF.

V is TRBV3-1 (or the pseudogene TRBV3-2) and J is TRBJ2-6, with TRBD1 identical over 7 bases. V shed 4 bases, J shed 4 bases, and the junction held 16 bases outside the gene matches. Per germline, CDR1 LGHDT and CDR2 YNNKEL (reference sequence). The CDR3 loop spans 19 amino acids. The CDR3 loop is CASSPLLGQIPKGANVLTF. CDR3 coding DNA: TGTGCCAGCAGCCCCCTATTGGGACAGATTCCGAAGGGGGCCAACGTCCTGACTTTC.

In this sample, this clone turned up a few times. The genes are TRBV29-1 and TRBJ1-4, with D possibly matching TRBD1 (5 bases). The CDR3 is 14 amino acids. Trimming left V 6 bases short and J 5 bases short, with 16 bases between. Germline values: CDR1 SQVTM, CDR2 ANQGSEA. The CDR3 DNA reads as TGCAGCGTCCCTGGTGGGGGGAGCAATGAAAAACTGTTTTTT. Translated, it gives CSVPGGGSNEKLFF.

DNA for the CDR3: TGTGCCAGCAGCGTCCTACAGGGGGCAGATACGCAGTATTTT. It yields the protein CASSVLQGADTQYF. The chain links TRBV7-9 to TRBJ2-3, with 8 bases fitting TRBD1. Losses at the gene ends were 5 bases for V and 4 bases for J; bases not matched to a gene: 5. The CDR3 has 14 residues. Germline V gene sequence: CDR1 SEHNR, CDR2 FQNEAQ (reference sequence).

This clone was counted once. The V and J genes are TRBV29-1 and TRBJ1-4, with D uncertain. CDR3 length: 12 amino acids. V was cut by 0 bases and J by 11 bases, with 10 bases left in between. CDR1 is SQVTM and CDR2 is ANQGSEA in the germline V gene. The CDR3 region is CSVEDGPYKLFF. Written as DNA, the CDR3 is TGCAGCGTTGAAGATGGGCCATACAAACTGTTTTTT.

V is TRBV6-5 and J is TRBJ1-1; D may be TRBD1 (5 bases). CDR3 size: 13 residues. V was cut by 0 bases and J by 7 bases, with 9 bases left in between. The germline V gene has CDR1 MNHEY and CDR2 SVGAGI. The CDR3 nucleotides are TGTGCCAGCAGTTACTCGTGGGGCCTTGAAGCTTTCTTT. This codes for CASSYSWGLEAFF.

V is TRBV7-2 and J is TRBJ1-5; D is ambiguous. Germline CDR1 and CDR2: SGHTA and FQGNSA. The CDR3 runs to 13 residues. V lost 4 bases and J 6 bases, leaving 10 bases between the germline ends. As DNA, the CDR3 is TGTGCCAGCAGCTCAGAGCGCAGTCAGCCCCAGCATTTT. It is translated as CASSSERSQPQHF. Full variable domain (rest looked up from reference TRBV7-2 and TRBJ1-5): GAGVSQSPSNKVTEKGKDVELRCDPISGHTALYWYRQSLGQGLEFLIYFQGNSAPDKSGLPSDRFSAERTGGSVSTLTIQRTQQEDSAVYLCASSSERSQPQHFGDGTRLSIL.

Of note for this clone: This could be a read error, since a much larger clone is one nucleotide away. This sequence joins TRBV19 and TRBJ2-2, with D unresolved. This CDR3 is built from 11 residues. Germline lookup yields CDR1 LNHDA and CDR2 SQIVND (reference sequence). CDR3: CAGSATGELFF. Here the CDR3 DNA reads TGTGCCGGTAGTGCGACCGGGGAGCTGTTTTTT.

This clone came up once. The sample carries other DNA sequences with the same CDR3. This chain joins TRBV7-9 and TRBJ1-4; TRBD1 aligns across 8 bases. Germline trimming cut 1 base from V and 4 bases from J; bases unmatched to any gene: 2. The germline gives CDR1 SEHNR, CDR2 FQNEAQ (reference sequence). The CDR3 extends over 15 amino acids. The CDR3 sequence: CASSLGTGSNEKLFF. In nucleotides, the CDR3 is TGTGCCAGCAGCTTAGGGACAGGGAGTAATGAAAAACTGTTTTTT.

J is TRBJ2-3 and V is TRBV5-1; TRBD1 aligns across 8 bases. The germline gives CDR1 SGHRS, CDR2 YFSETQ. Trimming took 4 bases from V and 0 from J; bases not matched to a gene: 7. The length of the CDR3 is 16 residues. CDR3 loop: CASSGQGAGSTDTQYF. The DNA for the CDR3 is TGCGCCAGCAGCGGGCAGGGGGCTGGGAGCACAGATACGCAGTATTTT.

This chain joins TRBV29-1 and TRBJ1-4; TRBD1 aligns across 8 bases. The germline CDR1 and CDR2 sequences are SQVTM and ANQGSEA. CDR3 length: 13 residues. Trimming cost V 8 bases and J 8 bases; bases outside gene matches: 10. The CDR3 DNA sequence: TGCAGCACTAAGACAGGGGCGCCCGAAAAACTGTTTTTT. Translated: CSTKTGAPEKLFF.